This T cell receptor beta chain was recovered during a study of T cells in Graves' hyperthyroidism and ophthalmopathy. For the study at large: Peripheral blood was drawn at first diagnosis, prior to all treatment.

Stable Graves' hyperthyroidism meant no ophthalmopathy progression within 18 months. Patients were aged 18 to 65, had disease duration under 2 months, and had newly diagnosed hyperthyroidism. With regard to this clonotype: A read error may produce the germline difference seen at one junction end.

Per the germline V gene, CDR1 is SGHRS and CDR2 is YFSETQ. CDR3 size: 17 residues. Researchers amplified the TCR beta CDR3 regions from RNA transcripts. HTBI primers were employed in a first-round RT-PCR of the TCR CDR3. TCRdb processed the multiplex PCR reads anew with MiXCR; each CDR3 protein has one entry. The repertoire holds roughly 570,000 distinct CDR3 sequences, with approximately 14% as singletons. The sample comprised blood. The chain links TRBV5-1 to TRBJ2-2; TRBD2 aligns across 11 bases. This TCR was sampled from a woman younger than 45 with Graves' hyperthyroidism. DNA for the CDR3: TGTGCCAGCAGCTTAGTAGCGGGAGGGCCGTCCACCGGGGAGCTGTTTTTT. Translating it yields CASSLVAGGPSTGELFF.